This T cell receptor (beta chain) was recorded in a study of PD-1 blockade in classical Hodgkin lymphoma. The CDR3 runs 16 residues. Germline loops: CDR1 SGHTA, CDR2 FQGTGA. With 4 bases clipped from V and 5 bases from J, the junction kept 8 bases outside the gene matches. The time point: cycle 4 day 1 (C4D1), after 5 to 7 weeks of nivolumab. Exposure to brentuximab vedotin varied, and each patient had relapsed following autologous stem cell transplantation. TCRdb's table, derived via immunoSEQ multiplex PCR, lists solely in-frame clones and lacks some. The repertoire holds about 39,000 clones, with more than 70% as singletons.

The chain uses TRBV7-3 and TRBJ2-5; 12 bases fit TRBD2. The sample here was peripheral blood mononuclear cells (PBMCs), taken before the fourth cycle of nivolumab. The TCR comes from a human donor with classical Hodgkin lymphoma. CDR3 sequence reads: CASSSKLAGGMETQYF. CDR3 in DNA: TGTGCCAGCAGCTCGAAGCTAGCGGGGGGGATGGAGACCCAGTACTTC.